The 8 T cell receptor beta chains in this list originate from one sample, sequenced in a study of T cells after yellow fever vaccination (dated by TCRdb to between 2018 and 2021). The sample's treatment or condition label, in plain terms: live attenuated yellow fever vaccine strain. Library creation used 5' RACE. The instrument given in TCRdb is Illumina NovaSeq 6000. Through fastp at Q25 and MiXCR, TCRdb rebuilt clones from the public reads, retaining in-frame beta chains. Rows matching on CDR3 protein sequence are summarized as one entry with the most common DNA and genes. In all, the sample holds around 100,000 distinct CDR3 sequences, and about 5.8% of those were seen once. Over 40% of the sample is taken by the ten largest. The source material was CD8+ T cells sorted from PBMCs, sampled 10 days after the yellow fever booster vaccination. These TCRs come from a man younger than 35 who received the YFV17D yellow fever vaccine.

This clonotype has just a few counts. The chain carries TRBV4-2 and TRBJ2-5, with 9 nucleotides matching TRBD1. Germline loops: CDR1 LGHNA, CDR2 YNFKEQ. J lost 5 bases, V lost 2 bases, and 6 bases had no gene match. This CDR3 contains 15 residues. The CDR3 DNA sequence: TGTGCCAGCAGCCAACGATTAGACAGGGGGGAGACCCAGTACTTC. As protein: CASSQRLDRGETQYF.

The rearrangement uses TRBV9 and TRBJ1-1; D is ambiguous. The CDR3 spans 13 residues. Trimming shortened V by 0 bases and J by 8 bases, and 11 bases separated the two germline ends. The germline CDR1 and CDR2 sequences are SGDLS and YYNGEE. The CDR3, as DNA: TGTGCCAGCAGCGTAGAGGGTACAGAAGAAGCTTTCTTT. Translation: CASSVEGTEEAFF.

Only a few counts were recorded for this clonotype. The chain uses TRBV7-9 and TRBJ2-7, with a tentative D call TRBD1 (6 bases). The V and J ends lost 4 bases and 3 bases respectively, with 19 bases between them. This CDR3 has 16 amino acids. Germline V gene data show CDR1 as SEHNR and CDR2 as FQNEAQ (reference sequence). The CDR3 sequence: CASSSGDTRTHYEQYF. The CDR3 nucleotides are TGTGCCAGCAGCTCCGGGGACACACGAACCCACTACGAGCAGTACTTC.

In this sample, this clonotype turned up a few times. The rearrangement links TRBV7-2 to TRBJ2-1; no clear D. The CDR3 covers 13 residues. Germline CDR1 is SGHTA and CDR2 is FQGNSA. Trimming removed 1 base at V and 9 bases at J, with 10 bases between. This CDR3 reads CASSLGRLAEQFF. The CDR3, as DNA: TGTGCCAGCAGCTTAGGTAGGTTGGCTGAGCAGTTCTTC.

The sample holds many counts of this clonotype. The chain recombines TRBV7-2 with TRBJ2-5; D call uncertain. This CDR3 has 15 amino acids. V lost 1 base and J 1 base, leaving 10 bases between the germline ends. The germline V gene has CDR1 SGHTA and CDR2 FQGNSA. The CDR3 protein is CASSLGSLFQETQYF. CDR3 sequence (DNA): TGTGCCAGCAGCTTAGGGTCCCTGTTCCAAGAGACCCAGTACTTC.

The chain employs TRBV29-1 and TRBJ1-1, with D unclear. CDR3 length equals 12 residues. The ends were cut back, 4 bases at V and 11 bases at J, with 17 bases in the middle. CDR1 is SQVTM and CDR2 is ANQGSEA in the germline V gene. The CDR3 coding sequence is TGCAGCGTTGTTTCTGGGATGGTGGTGGCTTTCTTT. Protein product: CSVVSGMVVAFF.

This clonotype occurred a few times. The CDR3: CASSQSRTALNSPLHF. Here the CDR3 DNA reads TGCGCCAGCAGCCAGAGCAGGACAGCCTTAAATTCACCCCTCCACTTT. V and J are TRBV4-1 and TRBJ1-6, with D possibly being TRBD1 (6 bases). The CDR3 runs 16 residues. V was pared by 3 bases and J by 7 bases, with 16 bases between. Germline CDR1 is MGHRA and CDR2 is YSYEKL.

The J gene is TRBJ1-5, the V gene TRBV5-1; 12 nucleotides agree with TRBD1. J lost 2 bases, V lost 4 bases, and 4 bases had no gene match. Germline V gene sequence: CDR1 SGHRS, CDR2 YFSETQ. The CDR3 loop spans 16 amino acids. The CDR3, as DNA: TGCGCCAGCAGCGACGGGACAGGGGGCGGCAATCAGCCCCAGCATTTT. This codes for CASSDGTGGGNQPQHF.